The T cell receptor (beta chain) described here comes from a study of T-cell reconstitution after alpha-beta-depleted transplantation in children. Construction of the TCRbeta library involved unique molecular identifiers. TCRdb re-called the PCR reads with MiXCR, one entry per CDR3 protein. The sample shows some 640,000 distinct CDR3 sequences, 16% of them seen only once. Per germline, CDR1 SGHRS and CDR2 YFSETQ. The CDR3 has 13 residues. Trimming removed 0 bases from V and 6 bases from J, with 7 bases in between. The chain carries TRBV5-1 and TRBJ2-1; D unresolved. This clonotype was obtained from a human donor who donated a stem cell graft to a child with acute myeloid leukemia. Sequences were derived from PBMCs from the stem cell graft donor, sampled from the stem cell graft. The CDR3 DNA reads as TGCGCCAGCAGCTTGGTTTTTGGCAATGAGCAGTTCTTC. Protein: CASSLVFGNEQFF. The full variable domain, in which reference TRBV5-1 and TRBJ2-1 provide the parts outside the CDR3, is KAGVTQTPRYLIKTRGQQVTLSCSPISGHRSVSWYQQTPGQGLQFLFEYFSETQRNKGNFPGRFSGRQFSNSRSEMNVSTLELGDSALYLCASSLVFGNEQFFGPGTRLTVL.